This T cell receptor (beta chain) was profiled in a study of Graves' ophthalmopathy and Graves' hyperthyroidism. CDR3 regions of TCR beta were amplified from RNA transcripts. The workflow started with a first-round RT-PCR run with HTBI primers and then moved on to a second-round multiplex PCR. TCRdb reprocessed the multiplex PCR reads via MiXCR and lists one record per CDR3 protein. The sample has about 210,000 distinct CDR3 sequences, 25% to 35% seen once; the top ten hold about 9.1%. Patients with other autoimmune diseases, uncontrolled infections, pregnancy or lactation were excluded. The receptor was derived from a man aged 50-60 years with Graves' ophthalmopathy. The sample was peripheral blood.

CDR3 in DNA: TGTGCCAGCAGGACCGGGACGGCGAATAATTCACCCCTCCACTTT. It translates to CASRTGTANNSPLHF. The rearrangement links TRBV6-1 to TRBJ1-6; TRBD1 is a possible D gene (5 bases). Germline loops: CDR1 MNHNS, CDR2 SASEGT. Trimming stripped 6 bases from V and 5 bases from J, with 14 bases between. The CDR3 contains 15 residues.